The rows below give T cell receptor beta chains drawn from one sample of a study of human thymus T cells. Using immunoSEQ multiplex PCR, the repertoire was profiled, and TCRdb retains in-frame clones only, with some absent. The sample shows 57,000 or so clones, 94% of them seen only once. Sequencing was carried out using blood. All receptors come from a boy in the first two years of life with a congenital heart defect but otherwise immunologically healthy. Each CDR3 is given with its conserved first and last residue. A D gene is named only where the DNA matches it firmly. Clone sizes are given selectively: once, few, many, or a class where the clone is expanded.

J gene | V gene | D gene | clone size | CDR3 DNA | CDR3 protein
TRBJ1-5 | TRBV6-5 | . | . | TGTGCCAGCAGTTACCAGGGAAAGGATCAGCCCCAGCATTTT | CASSYQGKDQPQHF
TRBJ2-1 | TRBV6-6 | . | . | TGTGCCAGCACCTTCTATAGCGGCTCCTACAATGAGCAGTTCTTC | CASTFYSGSYNEQFF
TRBJ2-7 | TRBV25-1 | TRBD1 | . | TGTGCCAGCAGTGGGACAGGGTCCTACGAGCAGTACTTC | CASSGTGSYEQYF
TRBJ1-1 | TRBV9 | TRBD1 | once | TGTGCCAGCAGCCCCCGGACAGGGTTAGGAATTGAAGCTTTCTTT | CASSPRTGLGIEAFF
TRBJ1-3 | TRBV5-4 | TRBD1 | . | TGTGCCAGCAGTTTACAGGGGGCTGGAAACACCATATATTTT | CASSLQGAGNTIYF
TRBJ2-2 | TRBV9 | . | . | TGTGCCAGCAGCCTTTACACCGGGGAGCTGTTTTTT | CASSLYTGELFF
TRBJ2-1 | TRBV18 | . | few | TGTGCCAGCTCACCGACTAGCTACAATGAGCAGTTCTTC | CASSPTSYNEQFF
TRBJ2-1 | TRBV10-1 | . | . | TGCGCCAGCATTGATTGGCCGGACCGGGGAGTCAATGAGCAGTTCTTC | CASIDWPDRGVNEQFF
TRBJ2-2 | TRBV9 | TRBD2 | . | TGTGCCAGCAGCGTCCAGCGGGGGGGTTCTTACACCGGGGAGCTGTTTTTT | CASSVQRGGSYTGELFF
TRBJ2-7 | TRBV6-5 | . | . | TGTGCCAGCAGTTTCTACGTCGGGAACTCCTACGAGCAGTACTTC | CASSFYVGNSYEQYF
TRBJ1-1 | TRBV19 | TRBD1 | . | TGTGCCAGTAGTATATCCCGGGACAGGGGGCTGTCTTTCGGTCGCACTGAAGCTTTCTTT | CASSISRDRGLSFGRTEAFF
TRBJ1-1 | TRBV5-6 | . | . | TGTGCCAGCAGCTTGCCGGTGGCAATGAACACTGAAGCTTTCTTT | CASSLPVAMNTEAFF
TRBJ1-1 | TRBV5-8 | TRBD1 | . | TGTGCCAGCAGCTTGGTGGGACAGGCTAACACTGAAGCTTTCTTT | CASSLVGQANTEAFF
TRBJ2-7 | TRBV5-4 | . | . | TGTGCCAGCAGCTGGGGGGGCGGCTACGAGCAGTACTTC | CASSWGGGYEQYF
TRBJ2-7 | TRBV28 | TRBD2 | once | TGTGCCAGCAGTTTATGGACTAGCGGGACCTACGAGCAGTACTTC | CASSLWTSGTYEQYF
TRBJ2-1 | TRBV19 | . | . | TGTGCCAGTAGTATCACAGGACACAGACCATACAATGAGCAGTTCTTC | CASSITGHRPYNEQFF
TRBJ2-5 | TRBV28 | . | . | TGTGCCAGCAGTTGGTCAGAGCAAGAGACCCAGTACTTC | CASSWSEQETQYF
TRBJ1-6 | TRBV19 | . | . | TGTGCCAGTAGTATCAGGGAGGGCCCCCTCCACTTT | CASSIREGPLHF
TRBJ1-6 | TRBV27 | TRBD1 | . | TGTGCCAGCAGTCCGACCGGGACAGTGAATTCACCCCTCCACTTT | CASSPTGTVNSPLHF
TRBJ2-2 | TRBV5-4 | TRBD1 | . | TGTGCCAGCAGCTTGGTATCGCAGGGGGCAAACGGGGAGCTGTTTTTT | CASSLVSQGANGELFF
TRBJ2-1 | TRBV4-2 | TRBD2 | . | TGTGCCAGCAGCCAAGAAGACGGGCCGACTAGCGGGAGATTTAATGAGCAGTTCTTC | CASSQEDGPTSGRFNEQFF
TRBJ2-7 | TRBV5-1 | . | . | TGTGCCAGCAGCTCCTCCCGGGACTACGAGCAGTACTTC | CASSSSRDYEQYF
TRBJ2-1 | TRBV15 | . | . | TGTGCCACCAGCAGAGATGGGCTAGCGAACAATGAGCAGTTCTTC | CATSRDGLANNEQFF